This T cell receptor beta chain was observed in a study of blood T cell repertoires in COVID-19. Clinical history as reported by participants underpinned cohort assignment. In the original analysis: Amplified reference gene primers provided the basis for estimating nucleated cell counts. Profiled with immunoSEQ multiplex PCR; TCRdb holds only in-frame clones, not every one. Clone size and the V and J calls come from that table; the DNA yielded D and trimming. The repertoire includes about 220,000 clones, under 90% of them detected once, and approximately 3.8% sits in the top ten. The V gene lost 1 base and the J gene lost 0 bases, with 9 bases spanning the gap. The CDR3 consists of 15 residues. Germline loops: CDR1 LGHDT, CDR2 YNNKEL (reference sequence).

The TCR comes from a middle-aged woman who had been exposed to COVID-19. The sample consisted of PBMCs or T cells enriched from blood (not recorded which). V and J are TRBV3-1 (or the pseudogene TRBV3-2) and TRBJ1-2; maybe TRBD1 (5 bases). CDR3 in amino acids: CASSQVDTSNYGYTF. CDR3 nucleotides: TGTGCCAGCAGCCAAGTGGACACATCTAACTATGGCTACACCTTC.